What follows are 8 T cell receptor beta chains derived from one specimen sequenced in a study of human T cells and chemical hapten exposure. TCRdb processed the RACE reads anew with MiXCR; each CDR3 protein has one entry. Among under 300,000 distinct CDR3 sequences, almost 8% were seen once, and the ten largest hold roughly 1.2%. Described time point: pre-sensitization, week 0. This sample's treatment: therapeutic diphenylcyclopropenone sensitization with weekly scalp DPC. Sequenced material: whole blood, taken in connection with sensitization to the hapten diphenylcyclopropenone (DPC). The origin of the receptors is a man between 18 and 29 years old with alopecia areata. Some clones in this sample may be carry-over from other donors' samples.

The rearrangement uses TRBV7-9 and TRBJ2-1; possibly TRBD2 for D (7 bases). This CDR3 is 17 amino acids long. V dropped 5 bases and J dropped 10 bases, with 27 bases sitting between them. Germline CDR1 reads SEHNR; CDR2 reads FQNEAQ (reference sequence). The CDR3 protein is CASSPRGGEAGTTEQFF. The CDR3, as DNA: TGTGCCAGCAGCCCCAGGGGTGGTGAAGCGGGGACTACAGAGCAGTTCTTC.

There are a few counts of this clonotype. V gene TRBV4-1 combines with J gene TRBJ2-5; 8 nucleotides match TRBD2. J was trimmed by 0 bases and V by 4 bases; bases with no gene match: 10. CDR3 size: 17 residues. Germline V gene sequence: CDR1 MGHRA, CDR2 YSYEKL. The CDR3 protein is CASSRSPASGYQETQYF. Here the CDR3 DNA reads TGCGCCAGCAGCCGCTCTCCGGCTAGCGGGTACCAAGAGACCCAGTACTTC.

This clonotype was counted only a few times. This chain uses TRBV12-3 or TRBV12-4 with TRBJ1-2; 8 bases are a match to TRBD1. The CDR3 contains 14 residues. The trim removed 8 bases at V and 8 bases at J, leaving 13 bases unmatched. The CDR3 bases are TGTGCCAGCCAATCGACAGGGGCTCGTAAGGGCTACACCTTC. It encodes CASQSTGARKGYTF.

The V gene is TRBV7-2, the J gene TRBJ2-5, with D tentatively TRBD2 (6 bases). V lost 7 bases and J lost 2, with 17 bases in between. Per the germline V gene, CDR1 is SGHTA and CDR2 is FQGNSA. The CDR3 is 15 residues long. For the CDR3, the DNA is TGTGCCAGCACCAAAGATGTGGGGGGACAAGAGACCCAGTACTTC. This gives the protein CASTKDVGGQETQYF.

This clonotype occurred a few times. The J gene is TRBJ1-2, the V gene TRBV5-1; TRBD1 might be the D (6 bases). This CDR3 has 13 residues. The germline V gene encodes CDR1 SGHRS and CDR2 YFSETQ. Trimming pared 0 bases from V and 6 bases from J, leaving 9 bases between. Here the CDR3 reads CASSLGRGDGYTF. The CDR3 DNA follows: TGCGCCAGCAGCTTGGGCAGGGGAGATGGCTACACCTTC.

This clonotype has a count of ten or more. J is TRBJ2-3 and V is TRBV29-1; TRBD2 matches 8 bases. CDR1 is SQVTM and CDR2 is ANQGSEA in the germline V gene. The CDR3 has 14 amino acids. V dropped 1 base and J dropped 6; count of bases not matched to a gene: 6. CDR3 residues: CSVEAGGWSDTQYF. The CDR3 DNA reads TGCAGCGTTGAAGCGGGGGGGTGGTCTGATACGCAGTATTTT.

CDR3 region: CASSLKDRGGYGYTF. For the CDR3, the DNA is TGTGCCAGCAGTTTAAAGGACAGGGGGGGCTATGGCTACACCTTC. The V gene is TRBV27, the J gene TRBJ1-2; 10 bases are a match to TRBD1. Germline V gene lookup returns CDR1 MNHEY and CDR2 SMNVEV (reference sequence). Germline trimming cut 2 bases from V and 4 bases from J; bases unmatched to any gene: 4. CDR3 length: 15 residues.

This clonotype came up a few times. J is TRBJ2-5 and V is TRBV24-1; weak D call: TRBD1 (5 bases). The length of the CDR3 is 15 residues. Germline lookup yields CDR1 KGHDR and CDR2 SFDVKD. With 10 bases removed from V and 1 base from J, the gap between germline ends came to 18 bases. The CDR3 DNA reads TGTGCCACAAAACCGACAGTCCCGACCCAAGAGACCCAGTACTTC. It specifies CATKPTVPTQETQYF.